The rows below give T cell receptor beta chains drawn from one sample of a study of CD8 T cells in Susac syndrome. TCRdb reprocessed the immunoSEQ multiplex PCR reads via MiXCR and lists one record per CDR3 protein. The sample yields about 210,000 distinct CDR3 sequences, just under 95% seen once. Source material: CD4+ T cells from PBMCs. Source of these receptors: a human donor with multiple sclerosis. Both conserved end residues are part of each CDR3. The order of the fields is J gene, V gene, clone size, D gene, CDR3 DNA, CDR3 protein. A D gene is named only where the DNA matches it firmly. Some rows have no size entry. The others give once, few or many, or a class for an expanded clone.

J gene: TRBJ2-1
V gene: TRBV20-1
clone size: -
D gene: -
CDR3 DNA: TGCAGTGCTGCAGGGATCAAGAGGGACAATGAGCAGTTCTTC
CDR3 protein: CSAAGIKRDNEQFF

J gene: TRBJ1-2
V gene: TRBV29-1
clone size: -
D gene: -
CDR3 DNA: TGCAGCGTTAAAGGCCAGGGGACCTATGGCTACACCTTC
CDR3 protein: CSVKGQGTYGYTF

J gene: TRBJ2-7
V gene: TRBV20-1
clone size: -
D gene: -
CDR3 DNA: TGCAGTGCTAGAGATGGGCCTGCCTCCTACGAGCAGTACTTC
CDR3 protein: CSARDGPASYEQYF

J gene: TRBJ2-5
V gene: TRBV13
clone size: -
D gene: -
CDR3 DNA: TGTGCCAGCAGCTTTCAGCCCCAAGAGACCCAGTACTTC
CDR3 protein: CASSFQPQETQYF

J gene: TRBJ1-2
V gene: TRBV30
clone size: -
D gene: TRBD1
CDR3 DNA: TGTGCCTGGAAGGGACAGCTGATCTATGGCTACACCTTC
CDR3 protein: CAWKGQLIYGYTF

J gene: TRBJ2-4
V gene: TRBV27
clone size: -
D gene: TRBD2
CDR3 DNA: TGTGCCAGCAGTTCGGGGGGAGACATTCAGTACTTC
CDR3 protein: CASSSGGDIQYF

J gene: TRBJ1-5
V gene: TRBV30
clone size: -
D gene: -
CDR3 DNA: TGTGCCTGGAGCGAGGGCCTTAGCAATCAGCCCCAGCATTTT
CDR3 protein: CAWSEGLSNQPQHF

J gene: TRBJ1-1
V gene: TRBV7-9
clone size: -
D gene: -
CDR3 DNA: TGTGCCAGCAGCCCCTCAACAGGAGACCGGGGTGAAGCTTTCTTT
CDR3 protein: CASSPSTGDRGEAFF

J gene: TRBJ2-3
V gene: TRBV3-1
clone size: -
D gene: -
CDR3 DNA: TGTGCCAGCAGCGGTCCATTAGGGGTTTGGGATACGCAGTATTTT
CDR3 protein: CASSGPLGVWDTQYF

J gene: TRBJ2-1
V gene: TRBV2
clone size: -
D gene: -
CDR3 DNA: TGTGCCAGCAGGCCGGGACAAACCTACAATGAGCAGTTCTTC
CDR3 protein: CASRPGQTYNEQFF

J gene: TRBJ1-1
V gene: TRBV20-1
clone size: -
D gene: -
CDR3 DNA: TGCAGTGCTAGAGGGGCTACTAATGAAGCTTTCTTT
CDR3 protein: CSARGATNEAFF

J gene: TRBJ2-5
V gene: TRBV5-8
clone size: -
D gene: TRBD2
CDR3 DNA: TGTGCCAGCAGCTTGCGTAGCGGGGGACAAGAGACCCAGTACTTC
CDR3 protein: CASSLRSGGQETQYF

J gene: TRBJ2-1
V gene: TRBV30
clone size: -
D gene: -
CDR3 DNA: TGTGCCTGGACTACTCCTATATTCCCGGACTGGGAGCAGTTCTTC
CDR3 protein: CAWTTPIFPDWEQFF

J gene: TRBJ2-7
V gene: TRBV20-1
clone size: -
D gene: -
CDR3 DNA: TGCAGTGCTTCGCGGGGTTACGAGCAGTACTTC
CDR3 protein: CSASRGYEQYF

J gene: TRBJ1-2
V gene: TRBV20-1
clone size: -
D gene: TRBD1
CDR3 DNA: TGCAGTGCTACGACGAGTCCAGGGGGCTTTCACTATGGCTACACCTTC
CDR3 protein: CSATTSPGGFHYGYTF

J gene: TRBJ1-2
V gene: TRBV3-1
clone size: -
D gene: TRBD1
CDR3 DNA: TGTGCCAGCAGCCACCAGGACAGGGGCGGCTATGGCTACACCTTC
CDR3 protein: CASSHQDRGGYGYTF

J gene: TRBJ1-1
V gene: TRBV9
clone size: -
D gene: -
CDR3 DNA: TGTGCCAGCAGCGTATCATCGGGGGGAGCTGAAGCTTTCTTT
CDR3 protein: CASSVSSGGAEAFF

J gene: TRBJ1-6
V gene: TRBV7-9
clone size: -
D gene: -
CDR3 DNA: TGTGCCAGCAGCTTAGAGGGGCTGGATAATTCACCCCTCCACTTT
CDR3 protein: CASSLEGLDNSPLHF

J gene: TRBJ2-5
V gene: TRBV3-1
clone size: few
D gene: TRBD1
CDR3 DNA: TGTGCCAGCAGCGGGGACAGGGCGACCGTCCAAGAGACCCAGTACTTC
CDR3 protein: CASSGDRATVQETQYF

J gene: TRBJ1-1
V gene: TRBV7-9
clone size: -
D gene: -
CDR3 DNA: TGTGCCAGCAGTTCTAACCTCACCCCAATTGAAGCTTTCTTT
CDR3 protein: CASSSNLTPIEAFF

J gene: TRBJ1-2
V gene: TRBV25-1
clone size: -
D gene: -
CDR3 DNA: TGTGCCAGCAGTGGATGGGGGGATGACTATGGCTACACCTTC
CDR3 protein: CASSGWGDDYGYTF

J gene: TRBJ2-3
V gene: TRBV24-1
clone size: -
D gene: -
CDR3 DNA: TGTGCCACCAGTGACATGAACCCCGGGGGCGGCACAGATACGCAGTATTTT
CDR3 protein: CATSDMNPGGGTDTQYF

J gene: TRBJ1-1
V gene: TRBV25-1
clone size: -
D gene: TRBD1
CDR3 DNA: TGTGCCAGCAGTGAGGACAGGGGGCTAAGGAAAACTGAAGCTTTCTTT
CDR3 protein: CASSEDRGLRKTEAFF

J gene: TRBJ1-2
V gene: TRBV30
clone size: -
D gene: -
CDR3 DNA: TGTGCCTGGAGTGTAACAGATCGTGGCTACACCTTC
CDR3 protein: CAWSVTDRGYTF

J gene: TRBJ1-5
V gene: TRBV27
clone size: -
D gene: TRBD1
CDR3 DNA: TGTGCCAGCAGTCCAGGACAGGGGCAACTTGGCAATCAGCCCCAGCATTTT
CDR3 protein: CASSPGQGQLGNQPQHF

J gene: TRBJ1-5
V gene: TRBV20-1
clone size: once
D gene: -
CDR3 DNA: TGCAGTGCTAGGCAGGGTGACTTCGTTCAGCCCCAGCATTTT
CDR3 protein: CSARQGDFVQPQHF

J gene: TRBJ1-3
V gene: TRBV29-1
clone size: -
D gene: TRBD1
CDR3 DNA: TGCAGCGCCCGGGACAGGGGGATCTCTGGAAACACCATATATTTT
CDR3 protein: CSARDRGISGNTIYF

J gene: TRBJ1-5
V gene: TRBV21-1
clone size: once
D gene: -
CDR3 DNA: TGTGCCAGCAGCAAAGCAGGCGGACCCCATTTGAGCGATCAGCCCCAGCATTTT
CDR3 protein: CASSKAGGPHLSDQPQHF

J gene: TRBJ2-1
V gene: TRBV20-1
clone size: -
D gene: -
CDR3 DNA: TGCAGTGCTTTCGTCCGGGGGGCACAGTTCTTC
CDR3 protein: CSAFVRGAQFF

J gene: TRBJ1-1
V gene: TRBV6-1
clone size: -
D gene: -
CDR3 DNA: TGTGCCAGCAGCCTGAGACTCCGGCCTGGGAACACTGAAGCTTTCTTT
CDR3 protein: CASSLRLRPGNTEAFF

J gene: TRBJ1-1
V gene: TRBV30
clone size: -
D gene: -
CDR3 DNA: TGTGCCTGGAATAGATTGAACACTGAAGCTTTCTTT
CDR3 protein: CAWNRLNTEAFF

J gene: TRBJ2-3
V gene: TRBV20-1
clone size: -
D gene: TRBD1
CDR3 DNA: TGCAGTGCTAGAGTTGACGCAGGGGGCGCAGATACGCAGTATTTT
CDR3 protein: CSARVDAGGADTQYF

J gene: TRBJ1-3
V gene: TRBV12-3/TRBV12-4
clone size: -
D gene: -
CDR3 DNA: TGTGCCAGCAGTTTACCGCAGGGAAGAAACACCATATATTTT
CDR3 protein: CASSLPQGRNTIYF

J gene: TRBJ1-2
V gene: TRBV29-1
clone size: -
D gene: -
CDR3 DNA: TGCAGCGTTGAAGATCATGCGTATGGCTACACCTTC
CDR3 protein: CSVEDHAYGYTF

J gene: TRBJ2-5
V gene: TRBV29-1
clone size: -
D gene: -
CDR3 DNA: TGCAGCGTTGATGGCCGGGGAGAGACCCAGTACTTC
CDR3 protein: CSVDGRGETQYF

J gene: TRBJ2-3
V gene: TRBV29-1
clone size: -
D gene: -
CDR3 DNA: TGCAGCGCCCGCCGGACAGACTCCTACACAGATACGCAGTATTTT
CDR3 protein: CSARRTDSYTDTQYF

J gene: TRBJ1-1
V gene: TRBV9
clone size: once
D gene: -
CDR3 DNA: TGTGCCAGCAGTACCGGGGTGAGGACTGAAGCTTTCTTT
CDR3 protein: CASSTGVRTEAFF

J gene: TRBJ2-6
V gene: TRBV20-1
clone size: -
D gene: -
CDR3 DNA: TGCAGTGCTTCTCAGGTCTCTGGGGCCAACGTCCTGACTTTC
CDR3 protein: CSASQVSGANVLTF

J gene: TRBJ2-1
V gene: TRBV7-9
clone size: once
D gene: -
CDR3 DNA: TGTGCCAGCAGCTCGAAGAATGAGCAGTTCTTC
CDR3 protein: CASSSKNEQFF

J gene: TRBJ2-2
V gene: TRBV12-3/TRBV12-4
clone size: -
D gene: -
CDR3 DNA: TGTGCCAGCAGTGAGGGTTCTACCGGGGAGCTGTTTTTT
CDR3 protein: CASSEGSTGELFF

J gene: TRBJ2-6
V gene: TRBV9
clone size: -
D gene: TRBD2
CDR3 DNA: TGTGCCAGCAGCGCGACGGACTATGGGAGGGGCTCTGGGGCCAACGTCCTGACTTTC
CDR3 protein: CASSATDYGRGSGANVLTF

J gene: TRBJ2-5
V gene: TRBV15
clone size: -
D gene: -
CDR3 DNA: TGTGCCACCACCGAGGGGGGGGTGACCGCGACCCGACTCGAGACCCAGTACTTC
CDR3 protein: CATTEGGVTATRLETQYF

J gene: TRBJ1-2
V gene: TRBV4-1
clone size: -
D gene: TRBD1
CDR3 DNA: TGCGCCAGCAGCCAAGACCCCGGGGACAGCGGCTACACCTTC
CDR3 protein: CASSQDPGDSGYTF

J gene: TRBJ2-5
V gene: TRBV20-1
clone size: -
D gene: -
CDR3 DNA: TGCAGTGCTCCCCCTCACGGACCACAAGAGACCCAGTACTTC
CDR3 protein: CSAPPHGPQETQYF

J gene: TRBJ1-5
V gene: TRBV5-6
clone size: -
D gene: -
CDR3 DNA: TGTGCCAGCAGCCTAGGGTGGGATCAGCCCCAGCATTTT
CDR3 protein: CASSLGWDQPQHF

J gene: TRBJ2-7
V gene: TRBV29-1
clone size: -
D gene: TRBD2
CDR3 DNA: TGCAGCGTTGTTTTTAGCGGGAGCTCCTACGAGCAGTACTTC
CDR3 protein: CSVVFSGSSYEQYF

J gene: TRBJ1-6
V gene: TRBV5-1
clone size: once
D gene: -
CDR3 DNA: TGCGCCAGCAGCCTCCCTGGCGAGAATTCACCCCTCCACTTT
CDR3 protein: CASSLPGENSPLHF

J gene: TRBJ1-4
V gene: TRBV23-1
clone size: once
D gene: -
CDR3 DNA: TGCGCCAGCAGTCATTACCAGGGGTCAGAACTGTTTTTT
CDR3 protein: CASSHYQGSELFF

J gene: TRBJ2-2
V gene: TRBV3-1
clone size: -
D gene: -
CDR3 DNA: TGTGCCAGCAGCGAGGTAGGGAACACCGGGGAGCTGTTTTTT
CDR3 protein: CASSEVGNTGELFF

J gene: TRBJ1-2
V gene: TRBV29-1
clone size: -
D gene: -
CDR3 DNA: TGCAGCGTTGGTTCATCCGGGTATGGCTACACCTTC
CDR3 protein: CSVGSSGYGYTF

J gene: TRBJ2-7
V gene: TRBV29-1
clone size: -
D gene: -
CDR3 DNA: TGCAGCGGCATGGCAGGGGACGAGCAGTACTTC
CDR3 protein: CSGMAGDEQYF

J gene: TRBJ2-5
V gene: TRBV5-1
clone size: once
D gene: TRBD2
CDR3 DNA: TGCGCCAGCAGCTGGGGAGCGGGGGAGACCCAGTACTTC
CDR3 protein: CASSWGAGETQYF

J gene: TRBJ1-2
V gene: TRBV18
clone size: -
D gene: -
CDR3 DNA: TGTGCCAGCTCACCAGGGCAGCTCTATGGCTACACCTTC
CDR3 protein: CASSPGQLYGYTF

J gene: TRBJ1-1
V gene: TRBV5-1
clone size: -
D gene: -
CDR3 DNA: TGCGCCAGCAGCTTGGAGCGCGAGGGGACTGAAGCTTTCTTT
CDR3 protein: CASSLEREGTEAFF

J gene: TRBJ2-5
V gene: TRBV12-3/TRBV12-4
clone size: -
D gene: TRBD1
CDR3 DNA: TGTGCCAGCAGTGGACAGGGAGGGACCCAGTACTTC
CDR3 protein: CASSGQGGTQYF

J gene: TRBJ1-1
V gene: TRBV18
clone size: -
D gene: -
CDR3 DNA: TGTGCCAGCTCACCGGGACAAATCAATGAAGCTTTCTTT
CDR3 protein: CASSPGQINEAFF

J gene: TRBJ2-7
V gene: TRBV29-1
clone size: -
D gene: TRBD1
CDR3 DNA: TGCAGCGTCCGACAGGGCCCCTCTGGGTACGAGCAGTACTTC
CDR3 protein: CSVRQGPSGYEQYF